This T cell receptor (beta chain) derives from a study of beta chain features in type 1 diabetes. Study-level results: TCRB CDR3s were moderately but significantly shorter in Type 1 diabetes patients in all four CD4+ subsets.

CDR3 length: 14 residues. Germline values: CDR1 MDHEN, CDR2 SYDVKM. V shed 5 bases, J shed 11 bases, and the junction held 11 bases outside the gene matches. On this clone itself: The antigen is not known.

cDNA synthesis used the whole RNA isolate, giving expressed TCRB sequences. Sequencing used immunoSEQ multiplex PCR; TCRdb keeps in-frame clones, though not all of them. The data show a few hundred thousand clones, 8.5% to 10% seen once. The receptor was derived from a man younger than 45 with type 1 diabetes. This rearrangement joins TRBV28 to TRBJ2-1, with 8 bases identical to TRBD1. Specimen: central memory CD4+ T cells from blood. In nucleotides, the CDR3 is TGTGCCAGCAGTCGGACAGGGTTGACCACCCAGCAGTTCTTC. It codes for CASSRTGLTTQQFF.